A single sample is the source of the 6 T cell receptor beta chains below, sequenced in a study of OX40 agonist ivuxolimab in advanced cancers. Here immunoSEQ multiplex PCR was the method, and the copy in TCRdb shows in-frame clones only, minus some. The sample lists more than 50,000 clones, 85% seen once, with 4% in the top ten. The source was CD4+ or CD8+ T cells sorted from blood, collected in a trial of the OX40 agonist ivuxolimab. These receptors were collected from an adult with an advanced solid tumor such as melanoma, head and neck, liver or kidney cancer.

This clone has just one count. The chain joins TRBV10-3 to TRBJ2-5, with 8 bases fitting TRBD2. Germline assignment: CDR1 ENHRY and CDR2 SYGVKD. V was pared by 4 bases and J by 1 base, with 5 bases of the junction left unmatched. This CDR3 spans 15 amino acids. The CDR3 spells CAISAQRGIQETQYF. The CDR3 DNA is TGTGCCATCAGTGCGCAGCGGGGGATCCAAGAGACCCAGTACTTC.

The chain uses TRBV28 and TRBJ2-1; D is unresolved. The germline V and J ends were trimmed by 7 bases and 4 bases, with 5 bases remaining between them. Germline V lookup: CDR1 MDHEN, CDR2 SYDVKM. The CDR3 consists of 11 residues. CDR3 region: CASNRYNEQFF. In DNA form, the CDR3 reads TGTGCCAGCAATAGATACAATGAGCAGTTCTTC.

The V and J genes are TRBV7-9 and TRBJ2-3, with TRBD1 matching 9 bases. Trimming removed 5 bases from V and 2 bases from J; junction bases left unmatched: 5. The CDR3 spans 15 residues. Germline-derived CDR1 and CDR2 are SEHNR and FQNEAQ (reference sequence). The CDR3 nucleotides read TGTGCCAGCAGCCCCCGGGACAGGGACACAGATACGCAGTATTTT. It is translated as CASSPRDRDTDTQYF.

This chain links TRBV9 with TRBJ2-7; 7 nucleotides agree with TRBD2. The length of the CDR3 is 15 residues. Germline CDR1 is SGDLS and CDR2 is YYNGEE. V shed 3 bases, J shed 5 bases, and the junction held 11 bases outside the gene matches. The CDR3 protein is CASSARSGGLDEQYF. The CDR3 DNA reads as TGTGCCAGCAGCGCCCGGTCGGGGGGATTGGACGAGCAGTACTTC. Complete variable domain (other parts from reference TRBV9 and TRBJ2-7): DSGVTQTPKHLITATGQRVTLRCSPRSGDLSVYWYQQSLDQGLQFLIQYYNGEERAKGNILERFSAQQFPDLHSELNLSSLELGDSALYFCASSARSGGLDEQYFGPGTRLTVT.

This sequence joins TRBV5-4 and TRBJ1-2; TRBD1 might be the D (6 bases). CDR3 size: 17 residues. Germline CDR1 SGHNT, CDR2 YYREEE (reference sequence). Between the trimmed V and J ends, which lost 1 base and 2 bases, there was a span of 18 bases. CDR3 bases: TGTGCCAGCAGCTTGTTGGGGGCGGGGGCGAGCAACTATGGCTACACCTTC. Translated, it gives CASSLLGAGASNYGYTF.

This clone was observed once. DNA for the CDR3: TGCGCCAGCAGCCAAGGGCTTTCCGGGACGGTAGCCTACGAGCAGTACTTC. Protein sequence: CASSQGLSGTVAYEQYF. The chain uses TRBV4-1 and TRBJ2-7, with D possibly being TRBD1 or TRBD2 (5 bases each). CDR1 and CDR2 from the germline V gene are MGHRA and YSYEKL. CDR3 size: 17 residues. The germline V and J ends were trimmed by 1 base and 2 bases, with 18 bases remaining between them.